The clone carrying this TCR beta chain has only a few counts. Its antigen remains unknown. These data come from a study of cytomegalovirus exposure and HLA in healthy donors. V gave up 8 bases and J gave up 3 bases; unmatched junction bases: 9. CDR3 size: 14 residues. Notes on the study in general: CMV serostatus alone was available as immune exposure information.

With 60 Vbeta and 13 Jbeta primers, the PCR was carried out. Source study methods: Later analysis identified some 80 million unique TCR beta chains, about 10 million shared. Profiled with immunoSEQ multiplex PCR; TCRdb holds only in-frame clones, not every one. V, J and clone size derive from that table, while D and trimming were established from the DNA sequence. The profile shows about 200,000 clones, 70% to 80% of them singletons. The receptor was isolated from a male donor in good health and CMV-seropositive. The J gene is TRBJ2-7, the V gene TRBV6-7; the match to TRBD1 covers 8 bases. TRBV6-7 is designated an ORF whose function remains uncertain. The sample was PBMCs. CDR3 loop: CASCSRGHFYEQYF. CDR3 nucleotide sequence: TGTGCCAGCTGCAGCAGGGGGCATTTCTACGAGCAGTACTTC.